The 21 T cell receptor beta chains below were found in one sample sequenced in a study of T cell responses to AZD1222 COVID-19 vaccine. Sequencing was performed with immunoSEQ multiplex PCR; in TCRdb, only in-frame clones are kept and a portion is missing. Counted here are some 120,000 clones, approximately 85% occurring once; the ten biggest clones make up approximately 8.8%. Sequencing used peripheral blood, obtained on day 0 of AZD1222 vaccination. The receptors were gathered from an adult in good health.

The rearrangement uses TRBV24-1 and TRBJ1-1, with D perhaps matching TRBD1 (5 bases). Trimming pared 4 bases from V and 7 bases from J, leaving 12 bases between. Germline V CDR1 and CDR2: KGHDR, SFDVKD. CDR3 length: 13 residues. The CDR3 DNA sequence: TGTGCCACCAGTGAGGGGGTGGGTCTTGAAGCTTTCTTT. It is translated as CATSEGVGLEAFF.

This clone was picked up one time. The chain recombines TRBV5-1 with TRBJ2-3; the D is unclear. Germline-derived CDR1 and CDR2 are SGHRS and YFSETQ. The CDR3 loop spans 14 amino acids. Trimming cost V 0 bases and J 0 bases, with 5 bases left between them. The DNA for the CDR3 is TGCGCCAGCAGCTTGGCCCAGAGCACAGATACGCAGTATTTT. Translation gives CASSLAQSTDTQYF.

The J gene is TRBJ1-1, the V gene TRBV5-1; D unclear. Looked up from germline, CDR1 is SGHRS and CDR2 is YFSETQ. The CDR3 length is 14 residues. The germline V and J ends were trimmed by 0 bases and 1 base, with 7 bases remaining between them. CDR3 in DNA: TGCGCCAGCAGCTTGGAGACACCGAACACTGAAGCTTTCTTT. This translates into CASSLETPNTEAFF.

The chain is built from TRBV29-1 and TRBJ2-1; D unclear. The CDR3 has 11 residues. V was clipped by 4 bases and J by 5 bases, with 6 bases between them. Germline CDR1 is SQVTM and CDR2 is ANQGSEA. In DNA, the CDR3 is TGCAGCGTTGGCCAGGACAATGAGCAGTTCTTC. It codes for CSVGQDNEQFF.

The rearrangement uses TRBV5-4 and TRBJ2-2; 7 bases line up with TRBD2. The CDR3 totals 15 residues. The germline CDR1 and CDR2 sequences are SGHNT and YYREEE (reference sequence). Losses at the gene ends were 7 bases for V and 2 bases for J; bases not matched to a gene: 8. The CDR3 DNA follows: TGTGCCAGCTCTGGACTAGTATCAAACACCGGGGAGCTGTTTTTT. Translating it yields CASSGLVSNTGELFF.

The chain recombines TRBV29-1 with TRBJ2-1; 11 nucleotides align to TRBD2. CDR1 SQVTM and CDR2 ANQGSEA come from the germline V gene. V was pared by 5 bases and J by 15 bases, with 12 bases of the junction left unmatched. The CDR3 totals 13 residues. CDR3 region: CSVSYPSTSGVFF. CDR3 nucleotide sequence: TGCAGCGTTAGCTACCCGTCGACTAGCGGGGTGTTCTTC.

This chain uses TRBV9 with TRBJ2-1, with 10 bases matching TRBD1. The V gene's germline CDR1 is SGDLS and CDR2 YYNGEE. J lost 5 bases, V lost 4 bases, and 3 bases had no gene match. The CDR3 consists of 14 residues. The CDR3 DNA sequence: TGTGCCAGCAGCCCGGGGACAGGGGACAATGAGCAGTTCTTC. As protein: CASSPGTGDNEQFF.

DNA of the CDR3: TGTGCCAGCAGTGCCAACTCCTACAATGAGCAGTTCTTC. This sequence encodes CASSANSYNEQFF. J is TRBJ2-1 and V is TRBV6-4; D is undetermined. Germline V lookup: CDR1 MRHNA, CDR2 SNTAGT. The CDR3 covers 13 residues. The V gene lost 4 bases and the J gene lost 0 bases, with 4 bases spanning the gap.

J is TRBJ1-5 and V is TRBV19; 7 bases agree with TRBD1. Germline trimming cut 2 bases from V and 3 bases from J; bases unmatched to any gene: 4. Germline V gives CDR1 LNHDA, CDR2 SQIVND (reference sequence). This CDR3 is built from 15 residues. CDR3 in DNA: TGTGCCAGTAGTATACGACAGGGCAACAATCAGCCCCAGCATTTT. This translates into CASSIRQGNNQPQHF.

This chain connects TRBV6-5 to TRBJ1-2, with D possibly being TRBD1 (5 bases). V was pared by 6 bases and J by 8 bases, with 13 bases between. This CDR3 is 12 amino acids long. In germline, CDR1 is MNHEY, CDR2 SVGAGI. The CDR3 sequence is CASSAIRAGYTF. The CDR3 nucleotides read TGTGCCAGCAGCGCCATCAGGGCGGGCTACACCTTC.

This clone was recorded once. The V gene is TRBV6-1, the J gene TRBJ1-6; 9 bases line up with TRBD1. CDR1 and CDR2 from the germline V gene are MNHNS and SASEGT. This CDR3 has 16 residues. The ends lost 4 bases at V and 13 bases at J; junction bases unmatched: 14. The CDR3 nucleotides read TGTGCCAGCAGTGCCGAGGGGACAGGGAATGTCGATCCCCTCCACTTT. This translates into CASSAEGTGNVDPLHF.

This rearrangement joins TRBV6-5 to TRBJ1-5; no firm D call. This CDR3 comprises 15 residues. From germline, CDR1 is MNHEY and CDR2 SVGAGI. V lost 0 bases and J 3 bases, leaving 9 bases between the germline ends. The CDR3 is CASSYSGSHNQPQHF. The CDR3 DNA sequence: TGTGCCAGCAGTTACTCTGGCAGCCACAATCAGCCCCAGCATTTT.

This chain joins TRBV30 and TRBJ1-1; 7 bases match TRBD1. Looked up from germline, CDR1 is GTSNPN and CDR2 is SVGIG (reference sequence). The CDR3 sequence is 16 residues long. Unmatched junction bases numbered 10, after V lost 0 bases and J lost 3 bases. CDR3 amino acids: CAWSVDRVILDTEAFF. Here the CDR3 DNA reads TGTGCCTGGAGTGTAGACAGGGTCATATTAGACACTGAAGCTTTCTTT.

In this sample, this clone turned up once. V is TRBV5-4 and J is TRBJ1-2; 7 bases are a match to TRBD1. The CDR3 runs to 15 residues. V lost 1 base, J lost 3 bases, and 6 bases stayed unmatched. Germline CDR1 SGHNT, CDR2 YYREEE (reference sequence). The CDR3 loop reads CASSLYAGGYYGYTF. CDR3 nucleotides: TGTGCCAGCAGCTTGTATGCAGGGGGGTACTATGGCTACACCTTC.

The chain is built from TRBV6-5 and TRBJ2-7; 9 positions match TRBD1. The CDR3 runs to 15 residues. The J segment lost 4 bases and the V segment lost 4 bases, leaving 8 bases of the junction unmatched. The germline gives CDR1 MNHEY, CDR2 SVGAGI. The CDR3 here is CASSLQGARAYEQYF. CDR3 coding DNA: TGTGCCAGCAGTTTACAGGGGGCCCGGGCTTACGAGCAGTACTTC.

V usage is TRBV11-3 and J usage is TRBJ2-3, with a possible D match to TRBD1 (5 bases). The CDR3 has 16 residues. Trimming left V 1 base short and J 3 bases short, with 14 bases between. Germline lookup yields CDR1 SGHNT and CDR2 YENEEA. The CDR3 loop is CASSLGSAGWTDTQYF. The CDR3 DNA sequence: TGTGCCAGCAGCTTAGGTAGTGCAGGGTGGACAGATACGCAGTATTTT.

This clone appeared many times. The chain uses TRBV4-2 and TRBJ2-7; 14 bases are a match to TRBD2. V dropped 3 bases and J dropped 0; count of bases not matched to a gene: 1. The CDR3 sequence is 16 residues long. Germline V lookup: CDR1 LGHNA, CDR2 YNFKEQ. CDR3 nucleotide sequence: TGTGCCAGCAGCCAGACTAGCGGGGGGGCCTCCTACGAGCAGTACTTC. This gives the protein CASSQTSGGASYEQYF.

The chain recombines TRBV19 with TRBJ2-6; no firm D call. CDR3 length: 16 amino acids. The V and J ends lost 4 bases and 0 bases respectively, with 10 bases between them. The germline V gene encodes CDR1 LNHDA and CDR2 SQIVND (reference sequence). The CDR3 DNA reads TGTGCCAGTAGTAGCCGCCTCCCCTCTGGGGCCAACGTCCTGACTTTC. This gives the protein CASSSRLPSGANVLTF.

V is TRBV6-5 and J is TRBJ1-1; no clear D. Germline loops: CDR1 MNHEY, CDR2 SVGAGI. The CDR3 has 14 amino acids. V was shortened by 0 bases and J by 3 bases, with 8 bases between the two germline ends. DNA for the CDR3: TGTGCCAGCAGTTACTCGACTCGGGACACTGAAGCTTTCTTT. The encoded protein is CASSYSTRDTEAFF.

The J gene is TRBJ2-7, the V gene TRBV19, with D uncertain. The V gene's germline CDR1 is LNHDA and CDR2 SQIVND (reference sequence). The CDR3 spans 12 residues. Trimming removed 3 bases from V and 6 bases from J, with 9 bases in between. CDR3 protein: CASSMSLGEQYF. The DNA for the CDR3 is TGTGCCAGTAGTATGAGCCTAGGCGAGCAGTACTTC.

The chain links TRBV6-5 to TRBJ2-1, with 9 bases that match TRBD2. CDR3 length: 16 residues. V gave up 4 bases and J gave up 0 bases; unmatched junction bases: 4. The germline gives CDR1 MNHEY, CDR2 SVGAGI. CDR3 loop: CASSFRGRASYNEQFF. The CDR3 DNA reads TGTGCCAGCAGTTTTCGCGGGAGGGCCTCCTACAATGAGCAGTTCTTC.